A selection of T cell receptor beta chains follows, all from one sample in a study of blood T cell repertoires in COVID-19. Generated by immunoSEQ multiplex PCR, the TCRdb table keeps only in-frame clones and is missing some. Among approximately 200,000 clones listed, approximately 85% were seen once. The sequenced sample was peripheral blood. The source of these receptors is a human donor with active or convalescent COVID-19. The donor label of this sample is uncertain. The CDR3 runs from the conserved cysteine through the conserved F or W. Each record gives: J gene, clone size, D gene, V gene, CDR3 protein, CDR3 DNA. A D gene is named only where the DNA matches it firmly. A clone size is listed for some rows: how often the clone was seen (once, few, many), or a class if it is expanded.

TRBJ2-1,NA,NA,TRBV19,CASRFQGGNEQFF,TGTGCCAGTAGATTTCAAGGGGGCAATGAGCAGTTCTTC
TRBJ2-7,NA,TRBD2,TRBV5-1,CASSRDIAGDTYEQYF,TGCGCCAGCAGCCGCGACATAGCGGGGGATACCTACGAGCAGTACTTC
TRBJ1-2,few,NA,TRBV5-6,CASSLRGGYTF,TGTGCCAGCAGCTTACGGGGTGGCTACACCTTC
TRBJ2-5,NA,NA,TRBV2,CASSAGLASSQETQYF,TGTGCCAGCAGTGCGGGGCTAGCGTCGAGCCAAGAGACCCAGTACTTC
TRBJ1-4,NA,NA,TRBV25-1,CASSVGAISEKLFF,TGTGCCAGCAGTGTGGGGGCGATAAGTGAAAAACTGTTTTTT
TRBJ1-2,many,NA,TRBV19,CASSSSGTGDYGYTF,TGTGCCAGTAGTTCGAGCGGTACCGGGGACTATGGCTACACCTTC
TRBJ2-5,NA,NA,TRBV7-9,CASRPRTDQETQYF,TGTGCCAGCAGACCTAGGACAGACCAAGAGACCCAGTACTTC
TRBJ1-5,NA,NA,TRBV19,CASSIATGSNQPQHF,TGTGCCAGTAGTATTGCGACAGGCAGCAATCAGCCCCAGCATTTT
TRBJ1-1,NA,NA,TRBV7-9,CASSSDQGDEAFF,TGTGCCAGCAGTTCAGATCAGGGTGATGAAGCTTTCTTT
TRBJ2-7,once,NA,TRBV5-4,CASSMAGGSEQYF,TGTGCCAGCAGCATGGCAGGGGGGAGTGAGCAGTACTTC
TRBJ2-5,NA,TRBD2,TRBV7-2,CASSLTGGAETQYF,TGTGCCAGCAGCTTGACCGGGGGGGCGGAGACCCAGTACTTC
TRBJ2-1,NA,NA,TRBV19,CASSISINFYNEQFF,TGTGCCAGTAGTATTAGTATCAACTTCTACAATGAGCAGTTCTTC
TRBJ2-7,NA,TRBD2,TRBV7-2,CASSSTSGRPGGQYF,TGTGCCAGCAGTTCCACTAGCGGGAGGCCTGGGGGGCAGTACTTC
TRBJ2-7,NA,TRBD1,TRBV4-1,CASSQVAGQGTYEQYF,TGCGCCAGCAGCCAAGTCGCGGGACAGGGGACATACGAGCAGTACTTC
TRBJ2-3,NA,NA,TRBV7-2,CASSLVTGITDTQYF,TGTGCCAGCAGCTTAGTTACCGGGATCACAGATACGCAGTATTTT
TRBJ1-1,NA,TRBD1,TRBV6-6,CASSYQGADTEAFF,TGTGCCAGCAGTTACCAGGGGGCGGACACTGAAGCTTTCTTT
TRBJ2-1,NA,TRBD2,TRBV7-6,CASSLGLAAYNEQFF,TGTGCCAGCAGCTTGGGACTAGCCGCCTACAATGAGCAGTTCTTC
TRBJ2-7,once,TRBD1,TRBV10-3,CAISGGQGSSYEQYF,TGTGCCATCAGTGGGGGACAGGGTTCGAGCTACGAGCAGTACTTC
TRBJ2-1,NA,TRBD2,TRBV19,CATRREGGNEQFF,TGTGCCACCAGGCGGGAGGGTGGCAATGAGCAGTTCTTC
TRBJ1-4,once,NA,TRBV4-3,CASSQNYRVPNEKLFF,TGCGCCAGCAGCCAAAACTACAGGGTTCCTAATGAAAAACTGTTTTTT
TRBJ2-7,NA,TRBD2,TRBV9,CASSVGLAGDSEQYF,TGTGCCAGCAGCGTAGGCCTAGCGGGGGATTCCGAGCAGTACTTC
TRBJ1-2,few,TRBD1,TRBV10-3,CAISEGQVIYGYTF,TGTGCCATCAGTGAGGGACAGGTTATCTATGGCTACACCTTC
TRBJ2-1,NA,TRBD2,TRBV29-1,CSVTTGTSSANEQFF,TGCAGCGTTACTACCGGGACTAGCAGTGCCAATGAGCAGTTCTTC
TRBJ2-5,few,TRBD1,TRBV12-5,CASGWTGTGGLETQYF,TGTGCTAGTGGTTGGACCGGGACAGGGGGATTGGAGACCCAGTACTTC
TRBJ1-1,NA,TRBD1,TRBV9,CASSIGTGSSEAFF,TGTGCCAGCAGCATCGGGACAGGAAGCTCTGAAGCTTTCTTT
TRBJ1-2,NA,NA,TRBV6-5,CASSSRGGYTF,TGTGCCAGCAGCTCAAGGGGGGGCTACACCTTC
TRBJ2-7,few,TRBD1,TRBV28,CAHGSGQGIHEQYF,TGTGCACACGGCTCCGGACAGGGGATACACGAGCAGTACTTC
TRBJ2-2,NA,NA,TRBV3-1/TRBV3-2,CASSQLGSGEAGELFF,TGTGCCAGCAGCCAACTTGGATCGGGGGAGGCCGGGGAGCTGTTTTTT
TRBJ2-1,NA,TRBD2,TRBV10-3,CAISESPGTSGGLGDEQFF,TGTGCCATCAGTGAGTCCCCTGGGACTAGCGGGGGGTTAGGCGATGAGCAGTTCTTC
TRBJ2-1,NA,TRBD2,TRBV7-9,CASGRLNGGNEQFF,TGTGCCAGCGGGCGACTAAACGGGGGGAATGAGCAGTTCTTC
TRBJ2-1,NA,TRBD2,TRBV2,CASRASLGLAMNEQFF,TGTGCCAGCAGAGCGTCCCTGGGACTAGCCATGAATGAGCAGTTCTTC
TRBJ1-5,once,NA,TRBV6-5,CASSDRYSNQPQHF,TGTGCCAGCAGCGACAGGTATAGCAATCAGCCCCAGCATTTT
TRBJ2-2,NA,NA,TRBV13,CASSPGTRGTGELFF,TGTGCCAGCAGCCCGGGGACCCGGGGGACCGGGGAGCTGTTTTTT
TRBJ2-2,NA,TRBD2,TRBV10-1,CASSDEAGGLSGELFF,TGCGCCAGCAGTGATGAGGCGGGAGGGCTCAGCGGGGAGCTGTTTTTT
TRBJ2-3,NA,NA,TRBV5-4,CASSSRGSELGTQYF,TGTGCCAGCAGCTCCAGGGGTAGCGAGTTGGGTACGCAGTATTTT
TRBJ2-2,NA,TRBD2,TRBV7-7,CASSVGLAGAWTGELFF,TGTGCCAGCAGCGTAGGACTAGCGGGGGCTTGGACCGGGGAGCTGTTTTTT
TRBJ2-1,many,TRBD2,TRBV30,CAWSGKGLAGVEQFF,TGTGCCTGGAGTGGAAAAGGACTAGCGGGAGTCGAGCAGTTCTTC
TRBJ1-5,NA,TRBD1,TRBV27,CASSLGTDSNQPQHF,TGTGCCAGCAGTTTAGGGACAGATAGCAATCAGCCCCAGCATTTT
TRBJ1-1,NA,NA,TRBV24-1,CATSLGKGTEAFF,TGTGCCACCAGTCTAGGGAAGGGGACTGAAGCTTTCTTT
TRBJ2-1,NA,TRBD2,TRBV29-1,CSVGSGTYNEQFF,TGCAGCGTTGGAAGCGGGACCTACAATGAGCAGTTCTTC
TRBJ2-1,NA,TRBD1,TRBV27,CASSPFRDRGNEQFF,TGTGCCAGCAGCCCTTTCCGGGACAGGGGGAATGAGCAGTTCTTC
TRBJ2-7,NA,NA,TRBV11-2,CASSLAGASEQYF,TGTGCCAGCAGCTTAGCGGGAGCCTCCGAGCAGTACTTC
TRBJ1-3,NA,NA,TRBV28,CASQGRAGNTIYF,TGTGCCAGCCAGGGTCGGGCTGGAAACACCATATATTTT
TRBJ1-2,NA,NA,TRBV3-1/TRBV3-2,CASSPRTDLHNYGYTF,TGTGCCAGCAGCCCAAGGACAGACCTTCATAACTATGGCTACACCTTC
TRBJ2-2,NA,TRBD2,TRBV27,CASSFSGGLYTGELFF,TGTGCCAGCAGTTTCAGCGGGGGGCTATACACCGGGGAGCTGTTTTTT
TRBJ1-1,NA,NA,TRBV6-5,CAGRDRHTEAFF,TGTGCCGGGAGGGACCGACACACTGAAGCTTTCTTT
TRBJ2-7,NA,NA,TRBV9,CASSFSGTPYEQYF,TGTGCCAGCAGTTTTTCAGGCACCCCCTACGAGCAGTACTTC
TRBJ2-7,NA,TRBD1,TRBV2,CASSEIRDSAEQYF,TGTGCCAGCAGTGAAATAAGGGACAGCGCTGAGCAGTACTTC
TRBJ2-5,NA,NA,TRBV9,CASSEVVGLGTQYF,TGTGCCAGCAGCGAAGTGGTGGGTCTAGGGACCCAGTACTTC
TRBJ2-1,NA,NA,TRBV7-5,CVRSRRVSGMGYNEQFF,TGTGTCAGAAGCCGGCGGGTTAGCGGGATGGGGTACAATGAGCAGTTCTTC
TRBJ2-3,NA,TRBD2,TRBV11-3,CASSFSGSYDTQYF,TGTGCCAGCAGCTTTAGCGGGAGTTACGATACGCAGTATTTT
TRBJ1-6,NA,TRBD1,TRBV5-1,CASSLAPGQGGSPLHF,TGCGCCAGCAGCTTGGCACCGGGACAGGGAGGTTCACCCCTCCACTTT